Listed here are 13 T cell receptor beta chains from one sample, sequenced in a study of blood T cell repertoires in COVID-19. The method was immunoSEQ multiplex PCR; TCRdb's version includes in-frame clones alone and lacks a portion of them. There are approximately 150,000 clones in the sample; around 90% occur only once, and over 4.5% lies in the top ten. The specimen was peripheral blood. The source is a human donor in a cohort sampled during active COVID-19.

The chain has TRBV5-1 and TRBJ2-2, with 9 bases that match TRBD1. The CDR3 is 17 residues long. Unmatched junction bases numbered 11, after V lost 4 bases and J lost 4 bases. Germline V CDR1 and CDR2: SGHRS, YFSETQ. The CDR3 DNA follows: TGCGCCAGCAGCCCCCGAAGACAGGGGGTTGGCACCGGGGAGCTGTTTTTT. Protein product: CASSPRRQGVGTGELFF. Variable domain in full (rest from reference TRBV5-1 and TRBJ2-2): KAGVTQTPRYLIKTRGQQVTLSCSPISGHRSVSWYQQTPGQGLQFLFEYFSETQRNKGNFPGRFSGRQFSNSRSEMNVSTLELGDSALYLCASSPRRQGVGTGELFFGEGSRLTVL.

This sequence joins TRBV4-3 and TRBJ1-2; 9 bases match TRBD1. Losses at the gene ends were 0 bases for V and 6 bases for J; bases not matched to a gene: 2. The CDR3 is made up of 14 amino acids. Germline CDR1 is LGHNA and CDR2 is YSLEER. CDR3 region: CASSQDTGGNGYTF. The CDR3 nucleotides read TGCGCCAGCAGCCAAGATACAGGGGGCAATGGCTACACCTTC.

Turning to this clone: The sample carries other DNA sequences with the same CDR3. The V and J genes are TRBV30 and TRBJ1-3; a weak D match, TRBD1 (5 bases). V was shortened by 0 bases and J by 1 base, with 7 bases between the two germline ends. This CDR3 spans 14 amino acids. Germline CDR1 and CDR2: GTSNPN and SVGIG (reference sequence). The DNA of the CDR3 is TGTGCCTGGAGTGTACGGGGGTCTGGAAACACCATATATTTT. As protein: CAWSVRGSGNTIYF.

J is TRBJ1-2 and V is TRBV28, with D maybe TRBD1 (5 bases). This CDR3 has 13 amino acids. Germline loops: CDR1 MDHEN, CDR2 SYDVKM. Trimming removed 6 bases from V and 5 bases from J, with 13 bases in between. The CDR3 coding sequence is TGTGCCAGCAGGATCGGGGGGAGGTATGGCTACACCTTC. Its translation: CASRIGGRYGYTF.

This clone was observed once. V usage is TRBV25-1 and J usage is TRBJ1-6; 7 positions agree with TRBD1. After removal of 3 bases from V and 9 bases from J, the junction contained 11 bases not matched to a gene. The germline V gene has CDR1 MGHDK and CDR2 SYGVNS. This CDR3 has 16 residues. Written as DNA, the CDR3 is TGTGCCAGCAGTGATGGGCAGGGGGATTTGGTTTCACCCCTCCACTTT. It specifies CASSDGQGDLVSPLHF.

V is TRBV28 and J is TRBJ1-6; a weak D match, TRBD1 (6 bases). Germline loops: CDR1 MDHEN, CDR2 SYDVKM. V shed 4 bases and J shed 9 bases, with 13 bases lying between them. The CDR3 extends over 14 amino acids. CDR3 bases: TGTGCCAGCAGTTCAACAGGGCTCAGTTCACCCCTCCACTTT. Residues: CASSSTGLSSPLHF.

CDR3 DNA: TGTGCCAGCAGCTACGGACAGGGGGACAATCAGCCCCAGCATTTT. It codes for CASSYGQGDNQPQHF. The rearrangement uses TRBV9 and TRBJ1-5; 10 bases line up with TRBD1. The V gene's germline CDR1 is SGDLS and CDR2 YYNGEE. V shed 4 bases, J shed 3 bases, and the junction held 4 bases outside the gene matches. This CDR3 region has 15 residues.

The genes are TRBV29-1 and TRBJ2-3, with a possible D match to TRBD2 (6 bases). CDR3 length equals 12 residues. With 4 bases removed from V and 8 bases from J, the gap between germline ends came to 13 bases. Per the germline V gene, CDR1 is SQVTM and CDR2 is ANQGSEA. CDR3 residues: CSVGSGAGTQYF. CDR3 in DNA: TGCAGCGTTGGGTCGGGAGCAGGTACGCAGTATTTT.

V and J are TRBV7-9 and TRBJ2-1; D ambiguous. V lost 8 bases and J 0 bases, leaving 11 bases between the germline ends. In germline, CDR1 is SEHNR, CDR2 FQNEAQ (reference sequence). CDR3 length equals 14 residues. This CDR3 is CASGPPGSYNEQFF. CDR3 nucleotide sequence: TGTGCCAGCGGCCCCCCGGGCTCCTACAATGAGCAGTTCTTC.

This sequence joins TRBV7-9 and TRBJ1-3; 7 bases map to TRBD1. The V gene's germline CDR1 is SEHNR and CDR2 FQNEAQ (reference sequence). With V trimmed by 6 bases and J by 2 bases, 4 bases remained unmatched. The CDR3 extends over 14 amino acids. CDR3 sequence reads: CASRSQGPGNTIYF. As DNA, the CDR3 is TGTGCCAGCAGGTCACAGGGGCCTGGAAACACCATATATTTT.

The chain couples TRBV27 to TRBJ1-1; tentatively, D is TRBD1 (6 bases). With 4 bases removed from V and 1 base from J, the gap between germline ends came to 7 bases. Looked up from germline, CDR1 is MNHEY and CDR2 is SMNVEV (reference sequence). The CDR3 runs 13 residues. CDR3 bases: TGTGCCAGCAGTTGGGGACAGAACACTGAAGCTTTCTTT. Protein: CASSWGQNTEAFF.

Concerning this clone itself: This same CDR3 is encoded by further DNA sequences in the sample. The V call is TRBV9, the J call TRBJ1-5; D possibly corresponds to TRBD1 (5 bases). The CDR3 runs 14 residues. Trimming took off 3 bases at V and 0 bases at J, with 7 bases between the two ends. Per the germline V gene, CDR1 is SGDLS and CDR2 is YYNGEE. The CDR3 is CASSATDSNQPQHF. The CDR3 DNA follows: TGTGCCAGCAGCGCGACAGATAGCAATCAGCCCCAGCATTTT.

This clone was counted only a few times. This specimen includes other DNA sequences encoding the same CDR3. The chain recombines TRBV12-3 or TRBV12-4 with TRBJ2-3; D is uncertain. V lost 2 bases, J lost 5 bases, and 5 bases lay in between. The CDR3 is 12 residues long. The CDR3 DNA reads as TGTGCCAGCAGTTTAACTCGAGATACGCAGTATTTT. Translated, it gives CASSLTRDTQYF.